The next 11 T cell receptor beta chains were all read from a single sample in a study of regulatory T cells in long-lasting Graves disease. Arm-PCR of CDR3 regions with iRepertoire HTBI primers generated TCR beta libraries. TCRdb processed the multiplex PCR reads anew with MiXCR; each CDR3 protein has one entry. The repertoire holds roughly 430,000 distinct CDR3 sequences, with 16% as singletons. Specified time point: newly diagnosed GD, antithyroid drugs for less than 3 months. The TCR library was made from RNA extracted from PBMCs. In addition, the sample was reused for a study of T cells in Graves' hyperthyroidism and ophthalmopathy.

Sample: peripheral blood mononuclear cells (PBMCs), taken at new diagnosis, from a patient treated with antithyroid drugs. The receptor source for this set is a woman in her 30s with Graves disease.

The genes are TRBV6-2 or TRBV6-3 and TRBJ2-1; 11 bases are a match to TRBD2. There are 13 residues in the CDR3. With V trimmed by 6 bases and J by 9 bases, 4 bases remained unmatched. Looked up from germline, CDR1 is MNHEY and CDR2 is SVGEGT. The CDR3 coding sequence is TGTGCCAGCAGACTAGCGGGAGTGGTTGAGCAGTTCTTC. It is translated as CASRLAGVVEQFF.

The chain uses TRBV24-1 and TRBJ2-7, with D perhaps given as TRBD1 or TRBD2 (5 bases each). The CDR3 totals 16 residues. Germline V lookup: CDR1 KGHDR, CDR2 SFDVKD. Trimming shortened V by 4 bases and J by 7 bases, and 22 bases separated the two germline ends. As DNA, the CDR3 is TGTGCCACCAGTGACCAACTCCGGGACGGAACGGGTGAGCAGTACTTC. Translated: CATSDQLRDGTGEQYF.

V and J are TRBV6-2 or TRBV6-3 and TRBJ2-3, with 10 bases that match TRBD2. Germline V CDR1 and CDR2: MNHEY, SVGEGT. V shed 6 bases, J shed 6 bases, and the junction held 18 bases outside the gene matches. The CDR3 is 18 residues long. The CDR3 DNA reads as TGTGCCAGCAGCCCGCGGCTAGCGGGAGTGGGGGTTGCGGATACGCAGTATTTT. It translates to CASSPRLAGVGVADTQYF.

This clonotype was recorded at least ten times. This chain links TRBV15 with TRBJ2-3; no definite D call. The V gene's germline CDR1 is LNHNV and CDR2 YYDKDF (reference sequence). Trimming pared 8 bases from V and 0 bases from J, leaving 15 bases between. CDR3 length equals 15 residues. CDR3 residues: CATGSRGSSTDTQYF. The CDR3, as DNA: TGTGCCACCGGTTCGCGTGGCTCTAGCACAGATACGCAGTATTTT.

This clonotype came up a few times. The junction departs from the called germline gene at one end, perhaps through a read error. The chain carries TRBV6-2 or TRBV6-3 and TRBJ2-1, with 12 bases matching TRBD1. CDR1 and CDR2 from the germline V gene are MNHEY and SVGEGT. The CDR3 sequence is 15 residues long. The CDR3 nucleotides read TGTGCCAGCAGTCCGGGGACAGGGGGCTACAATAAGCAGTTCTTC. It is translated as CASSPGTGGYNKQFF.

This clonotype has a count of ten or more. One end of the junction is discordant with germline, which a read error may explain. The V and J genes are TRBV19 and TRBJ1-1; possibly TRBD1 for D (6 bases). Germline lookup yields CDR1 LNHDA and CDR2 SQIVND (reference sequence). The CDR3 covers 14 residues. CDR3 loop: CASSIGTLNTEAFF. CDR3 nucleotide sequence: TGCGCCAGCAGCATCGGGACATTGAACACTGAAGCTTTCTTT.

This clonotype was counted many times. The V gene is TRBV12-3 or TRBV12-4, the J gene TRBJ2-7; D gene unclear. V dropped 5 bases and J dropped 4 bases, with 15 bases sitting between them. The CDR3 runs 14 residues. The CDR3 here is CASSPSSFIYEQYF. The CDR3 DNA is TGTGCCAGCAGTCCCTCTAGTTTCATATACGAGCAGTACTTC.

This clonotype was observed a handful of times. CDR3 sequence reads: CASREDLRGETQYF. Written as DNA, the CDR3 is TGTGCCAGCAGGGAGGACCTGAGGGGGGAGACCCAGTACTTC. This chain uses TRBV3-1 with TRBJ2-5, with a weak D call TRBD1 (6 bases). The germline V and J ends were trimmed by 6 bases and 5 bases, with 16 bases remaining between them. This CDR3 has 14 residues. Germline V gene sequence: CDR1 LGHDT, CDR2 YNNKEL (reference sequence).

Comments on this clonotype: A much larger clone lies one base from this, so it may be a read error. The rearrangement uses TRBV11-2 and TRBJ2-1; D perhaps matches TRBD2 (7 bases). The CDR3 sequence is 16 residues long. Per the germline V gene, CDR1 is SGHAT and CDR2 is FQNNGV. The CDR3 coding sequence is TGTGCCAGCAGCTTAGATCGCGGGAGAGGGGGTGATGATCAGTTCTTC. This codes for CASSLDRGRGGDDQFF.

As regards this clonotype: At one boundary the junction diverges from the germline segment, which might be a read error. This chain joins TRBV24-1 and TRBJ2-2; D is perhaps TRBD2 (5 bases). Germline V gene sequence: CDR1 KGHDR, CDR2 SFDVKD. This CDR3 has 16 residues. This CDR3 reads CTTSDLDSPNTGELFF. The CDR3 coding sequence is TGTACCACCAGTGATTTGGACTCCCCGAACACCGGGGAGCTGTTTTTT.

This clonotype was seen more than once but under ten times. CDR3 loop: CASSPYRGENTGELFF. The CDR3 DNA is TGTGCCAGCAGCCCGTACAGGGGTGAAAACACCGGGGAGCTGTTTTTT. The chain joins TRBV13 to TRBJ2-2, with 7 bases identical to TRBD1. This CDR3 contains 16 residues. The junction had 8 bases not matched to a gene; V was cut back by 5 bases and J by 2 bases. Germline V gene sequence: CDR1 PRHDT, CDR2 FYEKMQ (reference sequence).